This TCR beta chain was sequenced during a study of beta chain features in type 1 diabetes. About the research overall: On cell yields, gender and age, patients and healthy donors were similar.

Expressed TCRB transcripts were sequenced because the isolated RNA had all been reverse transcribed beforehand. The data were produced by immunoSEQ multiplex PCR, yet TCRdb's version contains in-frame clones alone and is incomplete. The sample contains 200,000 to 250,000 clones, over 9.5% of which appear only once. Sorting gave populations that all exceeded 95% purity. The CDR3 contains 14 residues. The ends were cut back, 0 bases at V and 5 bases at J, with 10 bases in the middle. CDR1 is MNHEY, CDR2 SVGAGI, per germline. The sequenced sample was naive CD4+ T cells from blood. This chain connects TRBV6-5 to TRBJ2-5; the D is unclear. The receptor was isolated from a woman aged 18-35 years in good health. Here the CDR3 reads CASSYSIVRETQYF. CDR3 DNA sequence: TGTGCCAGCAGTTACTCGATAGTACGCGAGACCCAGTACTTC.